This TCR beta chain was sequenced for a study of blood T cell repertoires in COVID-19. Turning to the study itself: Samples representing acute and convalescent COVID-19 were sourced from the United States, Italy and Spain.

On this clone: A much larger clonotype is one base distant, so this may be a read error.

This CDR3 region has 13 residues. CDR1 is SGHTA and CDR2 is FQGNSA in the germline V gene. Trimming took 3 bases from V and 2 from J, leaving 4 bases between them. As processed by the authors: Amplifying reference gene primers gave estimates of nucleated cell counts. The assay was immunoSEQ multiplex PCR, and TCRdb's table has in-frame clones only and misses some. D and trimming come from the DNA, and the V and J calls and clone size come from that table. The sample shows 200,000 to 250,000 clones, 75% to 85% of them seen only once. This TCR was recovered from a man aged 45-65 years with active or convalescent COVID-19. The sequencing input was peripheral blood. The rearrangement uses TRBV7-2 and TRBJ2-2; no clear D. In DNA form, the CDR3 reads TGTGCCAGCAGCTTTTATAACACCGGGGAGCTGTTTTTT. As protein: CASSFYNTGELFF. The full variable domain, rest sourced from reference TRBV7-2 and TRBJ2-2, is GAGVSQSPSNKVTEKGKDVELRCDPISGHTALYWYRQSLGQGLEFLIYFQGNSAPDKSGLPSDRFSAERTGGSVSTLTIQRTQQEDSAVYLCASSFYNTGELFFGEGSRLTVL.